This is a list of T cell receptor beta chains from one sample in a study of cytomegalovirus exposure and HLA in healthy donors. Using immunoSEQ multiplex PCR, the repertoire was profiled, and TCRdb retains in-frame clones only, with some absent. The sample carries roughly 170,000 clones, roughly 88% recorded once. Sequencing was done on a sample of PBMCs. Receptors were obtained from a girl aged 2 to 9 in good health and CMV-seropositive. CDR3s include the opening cysteine and the closing phenylalanine or tryptophan. Fields, in order: V gene, J gene, clone size, CDR3 protein. For some rows the clone size is stated as once, few or many, or as a class when expanded; others skip it.

TRBV6-1,TRBJ2-6,few,CASSERGGVGVLTF
TRBV4-1,TRBJ1-5,few,CASSPPTTGFQPQHF
TRBV12-5,TRBJ2-5,once,CASGLTGQYQETQYF
TRBV5-6,TRBJ2-7,.,CASSPGQSYGEQYF
TRBV27,TRBJ2-1,.,CASSLSRGGDSYNEQFF
TRBV11-3,TRBJ1-1,.,CASSLLSQAHTEAFF
TRBV7-8,TRBJ2-2,.,CASSPRGFSTGELFF
TRBV29-1,TRBJ2-7,.,CSVGHRYEQYF
TRBV9,TRBJ2-2,.,CASSVRAYTGELFF
TRBV5-1,TRBJ2-7,.,CASGWGKNYEQYF
TRBV25-1,TRBJ2-7,.,CASSEWGGHSYEQYF